These 11 T cell receptor beta chains came from one sample sequenced in a study of CDR3 diversity in severe acne. TCRdb redid the calling of the PCR reads with MiXCR, one entry per CDR3 protein. The sample lists roughly 79,000 distinct CDR3 sequences; about 49% were seen once. Sample: blood. These receptors came from a male donor with severe acne vulgaris.

This clonotype has at least ten counts. This chain connects TRBV19 to TRBJ1-2; D is possibly TRBD1 (5 bases). The germline V gene has CDR1 LNHDA and CDR2 SQIVND (reference sequence). Between the trimmed V and J ends, which lost 9 bases and 8 bases, there was a span of 16 bases. The CDR3 loop spans 12 amino acids. The CDR3 region is CASRLGGYGYTF. CDR3 bases: TGTGCCAGCCGCCTGGGGGGTTACGGCTACACCTTC. Based on the CDR3 plus reference TRBV19 and TRBJ1-2, the full variable domain is DGGITQSPKYLFRKEGQNVTLSCEQNLNHDAMYWYRQDPGQGLRLIYYSQIVNDFQKGDIAEGYSVSREKKESFPLTVTSAQKNPTAFYLCASRLGGYGYTFGSGTRLTVV.

The chain joins TRBV28 to TRBJ1-5, with 10 bases matching TRBD1. The V gene's germline CDR1 is MDHEN and CDR2 SYDVKM. The length of the CDR3 is 13 residues. V shed 5 bases and J 14 bases; nucleotides not matched to a gene: 9. The CDR3 spells CASSAGQGGYEHF. In nucleotides, the CDR3 is TGTGCCAGCAGTGCCGGACAGGGGGGATACGAGCATTTT.

This rearrangement joins TRBV7-9 to TRBJ2-5; D remains unclear. The CDR3 consists of 15 residues. Between the trimmed V and J ends, which lost 1 base and 4 bases, there was a span of 13 bases. Germline CDR1 is SEHNR and CDR2 is FQNEAQ (reference sequence). Here the CDR3 DNA reads TGTGCCAGCAGCTTAGAAGGGCCCGTAGGAGAGACCCAGTACTTC. Its protein is CASSLEGPVGETQYF.

This clonotype was found once. V gene TRBV5-4 combines with J gene TRBJ2-1, with TRBD2 identical over 12 bases. V was pared by 9 bases and J by 4 bases, with 2 bases of the junction left unmatched. This CDR3 is 13 amino acids long. Germline-derived CDR1 and CDR2 are SGHNT and YYREEE (reference sequence). CDR3 residues: CATGTSGYNEQFF. CDR3 in DNA: TGTGCCACCGGGACTAGCGGGTACAATGAGCAGTTCTTC.

This clonotype was observed a few times. The junction shows a germline mismatch at one end, possibly a read error. The chain combines TRBV7-2 with TRBJ2-3, with a tentative D call TRBD2 (5 bases). From germline, CDR1 is SGHTA and CDR2 FQGNSA. This CDR3 is 15 amino acids long. This chain's CDR3 is CASSPDYLSTDMQYF. CDR3 sequence (DNA): TGTGCCAGCAGCCCAGACTACCTTAGCACAGATATGCAGTATTTT. Combining the CDR3 with reference TRBV7-2 and TRBJ2-3 gives the whole variable domain GAGVSQSPSNKVTEKGKDVELRCDPISGHTALYWYRQSLGQGLEFLIYFQGNSAPDKSGLPSDRFSAERTGGSVSTLTIQRTQQEDSAVYLCASSPDYLSTDMQYFGPGTRLTVL.

The rearrangement joins TRBV5-8 to TRBJ2-5, with D perhaps assigned TRBD1 or TRBD2 (5 bases each). CDR3 length equals 16 residues. The V gene's germline CDR1 is SGHTS and CDR2 YDEGEE. Trimming took 0 bases from V and 5 from J, leaving 17 bases between them. The CDR3 sequence: CASSLASRGLGETQYF. In DNA, the CDR3 is TGTGCCAGCAGCTTGGCCTCGAGGGGCTTGGGGGAGACCCAGTACTTC. The whole variable domain, remainder taken from reference TRBV5-8 and TRBJ2-5, is EAGVTQSPTHLIKTRGQQATLRCSPISGHTSVYWYQQALGLGLQFLLWYDEGEERNRGNFPPRFSGRQFPNYSSELNVNALELEDSALYLCASSLASRGLGETQYFGPGTRLLVL.

The V call is TRBV6-1, the J call TRBJ2-1, with 8 bases identical to TRBD2. The CDR3 runs to 15 residues. From germline, CDR1 is MNHNS and CDR2 SASEGT. V lost 6 bases to trimming and J lost 2 bases; unmatched junction nucleotides: 6. The DNA for the CDR3 is TGTGCCAGCAGGGCCGGGACTAGAACCTACAATGAGCAGTTCTTC. Translation gives CASRAGTRTYNEQFF.

The rearrangement links TRBV7-9 to TRBJ1-5, with D possibly TRBD1 on 5 matching bases. The CDR3 is 14 residues long. V lost 1 base, J lost 7 bases, and 11 bases lay in between. Per germline, CDR1 SEHNR and CDR2 FQNEAQ (reference sequence). The CDR3, as DNA: TGTGCCAGCAGCTTAGATGCAGGGCTCCAGCCCCAGCATTTT. This translates into CASSLDAGLQPQHF.

V gene TRBV4-3 combines with J gene TRBJ1-5; the D gene is possibly TRBD1 (6 bases). The CDR3 totals 13 residues. Trimming took 5 bases from V and 6 from J, leaving 11 bases between them. Germline CDR1 and CDR2: LGHNA and YSLEER. This CDR3 reads CASSLQGTQPQHF. DNA for the CDR3: TGCGCCAGCAGCTTACAGGGCACTCAGCCCCAGCATTTT.

In its sample, this clonotype was seen many times. The chain couples TRBV5-6 to TRBJ2-7, with 7 bases fitting TRBD2. CDR1 and CDR2 (germline): SGHDT, YYEEEE. V shed 1 base, J shed 0 bases, and the junction held 4 bases outside the gene matches. This CDR3 region has 15 residues. In DNA, the CDR3 is TGTGCCAGCAGCTTGATCGGCGGGAGCTCCTACGAGCAGTACTTC. As protein: CASSLIGGSSYEQYF.

This clonotype was observed once. CDR3 protein: CASGYRGRPPYNQPQHF. The CDR3 nucleotides are TGTGCCAGTGGCTACAGGGGCCGCCCCCCATACAATCAGCCCCAGCATTTT. The chain employs TRBV19 and TRBJ1-5; 7 positions match TRBD1. The CDR3 loop spans 17 amino acids. V shed 8 bases and J 3 bases; nucleotides not matched to a gene: 16. Germline V gives CDR1 LNHDA, CDR2 SQIVND (reference sequence).